Listed below are T cell receptor beta chains from one sample, sequenced in a study of cytomegalovirus exposure and HLA in healthy donors. Assay used: immunoSEQ multiplex PCR; TCRdb lists only in-frame clones, some missing. The sample includes 150,000 to 200,000 clones, roughly nine tenths of them seen just once. The sequenced sample was PBMCs. Receptors were obtained from a man aged 18 to 30 in good health and CMV-seropositive. Both conserved end residues are part of each CDR3. Each record gives: J gene, D gene, clone size, V gene, CDR3 DNA, CDR3 protein. The D gene is left open where the match is weak. Some rows mark clone size as missing; the rest say once, few, many or name a class of expanded clone.

>TRBJ2-1|TRBD1|.|TRBV7-9
TGTGCCAGCAGCTTAGAAGGACAGGGGTTCTTCAATGAGCAGTTCTTC
CASSLEGQGFFNEQFF
>TRBJ2-2|TRBD2|once|TRBV11-3
TGTGCCAGCAGCCTAGAACTAGCGGGAGGGCAATTCGCCGGGGAGCTGTTTTTT
CASSLELAGGQFAGELFF
>TRBJ2-5|TRBD2|.|TRBV7-6
TGTGCCAGCAGCTTGATAGCGGGGGAACAAGAGACCCAGTACTTC
CASSLIAGEQETQYF
>TRBJ2-5|TRBD2|.|TRBV27
TGTGCCAGCAGACCTGGACTAGGGGAGACCCAGTACTTC
CASRPGLGETQYF
>TRBJ1-2|.|.|TRBV4-3
TGCGCCAGCAGCCAAGTGGGACAACTTATAGGGGGTGGCTACACCTTC
CASSQVGQLIGGGYTF
>TRBJ1-3|.|.|TRBV7-2
TGTGCCAGCAGTTCAACAGGAATCTCTGGAAACACCATATATTTT
CASSSTGISGNTIYF
>TRBJ2-2|TRBD2|once|TRBV5-1
TGCGCCAGCAGCGTACAGCGGGAGCACACCGGGGAGCTGTTTTTT
CASSVQREHTGELFF
>TRBJ2-7|TRBD1|.|TRBV27
TGTGCCAGCAGTTTGGCGGGACAGGGGTCCTACGGGCAGTACTTC
CASSLAGQGSYGQYF
>TRBJ2-7|TRBD1|.|TRBV9
TGTGCCAGCAGCCCCGCCGGGACAGGGAGTCGAGAGCAGTACTTC
CASSPAGTGSREQYF
>TRBJ1-1|.|few|TRBV7-2
TGTGCCAGCAGCCCTACTCGGGGACTGGGGACTGAAGCTTTCTTT
CASSPTRGLGTEAFF
>TRBJ1-1|.|.|TRBV4-3
TGCGCCAGCAGCCAAGATATCTTCGGCAGGCTAACTGAAGCTTTCTTT
CASSQDIFGRLTEAFF
>TRBJ2-7|TRBD1|.|TRBV19
TGTGCCAGTAGTATAGGGGACAGGGTGGACGAGCAGTACTTC
CASSIGDRVDEQYF
>TRBJ1-4|TRBD1|.|TRBV7-2
TGTGCCAGCAGCCCCAACGGACAGGGACGTGAAAAACTGTTTTTT
CASSPNGQGREKLFF
>TRBJ2-1|.|.|TRBV7-9
TGTGCCAGCAGCTCAGACTTGAGTTGGAATGAGCAGTTCTTC
CASSSDLSWNEQFF
>TRBJ2-1|TRBD2|.|TRBV30
TGTGCCTGGAGATGGCGGGGGGGTAATGAGCAGTTCTTC
CAWRWRGGNEQFF
>TRBJ2-7|.|once|TRBV7-8
TGTGCCAGCAGCTTAAAAAGACATACCTACGAGCAGTACTTC
CASSLKRHTYEQYF
>TRBJ1-5|TRBD1|.|TRBV7-8
TGTGCCAGCAGCCCCACCCGAGGGGGCATCAATCAGCCCCAGCATTTT
CASSPTRGGINQPQHF
>TRBJ2-7|TRBD2|.|TRBV7-8
TGTGCCAGCAGCTTAGAGGGGCGGGGGATCTACGAGCAGTACTTC
CASSLEGRGIYEQYF
>TRBJ2-3|TRBD2|.|TRBV18
TGTGCCAGCTCTCTCGGACTAGCGGGAGCTGATACGCAGTATTTT
CASSLGLAGADTQYF
>TRBJ1-6|.|once|TRBV7-9
TGTGCCAGCGGGGAGGGGGGCTTAGATAATTCACCCCTCCACTTT
CASGEGGLDNSPLHF
>TRBJ1-3|TRBD1|.|TRBV7-8
TGTGCCAGCAGCTTAACAGGGGAGACTGGAAACACCATATATTTT
CASSLTGETGNTIYF